One and the same sample provided the 20 T cell receptor beta chains below, sequenced in a study of cytomegalovirus exposure and HLA in healthy donors. With 60 Vbeta and 13 Jbeta primers, the PCR was carried out. Assay used: immunoSEQ multiplex PCR; TCRdb lists only in-frame clones, some missing. In the table there are about 200,000 clones, around 80% of which are singletons. The specimen was PBMCs. The receptors here all came from a man aged 50 to 60 in good health and CMV-seronegative.

The chain uses TRBV28 and TRBJ2-1; 8 nucleotides align to TRBD2. This CDR3 has 16 amino acids. CDR1 is MDHEN and CDR2 is SYDVKM in the germline V gene. The ends lost 7 bases at V and 7 bases at J; junction bases unmatched: 15. The CDR3 region has the DNA TGTGCCAGCACCAAGTTGGTATTAGCGGGAAAGAATGAGCAGTTCTTC. Translated, it gives CASTKLVLAGKNEQFF.

This clone was recorded once. The chain recombines TRBV30 with TRBJ1-5; the match to TRBD1 covers 8 bases. The junction had 8 bases not matched to a gene; V was cut back by 3 bases and J by 1 base. Germline V gene sequence: CDR1 GTSNPN, CDR2 SVGIG (reference sequence). The CDR3 is 16 amino acids. The CDR3 DNA reads as TGTGCCTGGAGCCCATTCGACAGGGGAAGCAATCAGCCCCAGCATTTT. Translated: CAWSPFDRGSNQPQHF.

The V gene is TRBV10-3, the J gene TRBJ2-1; 13 bases fit TRBD2. This CDR3 comprises 15 residues. Germline V gives CDR1 ENHRY, CDR2 SYGVKD. V was clipped by 5 bases and J by 8 bases; unmatched bases: 6. The CDR3 is CAISRTSGREDEQFF. The CDR3 DNA sequence: TGTGCCATCAGTCGGACTAGCGGGAGAGAGGATGAGCAGTTCTTC.

Regarding this clone: Other DNA sequences in the sample encode the same CDR3. This rearrangement joins TRBV4-1 to TRBJ2-1; D is uncertain. With 0 bases removed from V and 0 bases from J, the gap between germline ends came to 9 bases. The CDR3 extends over 16 amino acids. Germline V gene lookup returns CDR1 MGHRA and CDR2 YSYEKL. The DNA for the CDR3 is TGCGCCAGCAGCCAAGATCCCGCGAGCTCCTACAATGAGCAGTTCTTC. It translates to CASSQDPASSYNEQFF.

This chain uses TRBV27 with TRBJ2-5, with 7 bases aligning to TRBD2. The J segment lost 4 bases and the V segment lost 8 bases, leaving 16 bases of the junction unmatched. Germline-derived CDR1 and CDR2 are MNHEY and SMNVEV (reference sequence). This CDR3 has 16 residues. CDR3 protein: CASSHRTREWGETQYF. The CDR3 coding sequence is TGTGCCAGCTCACATCGGACTAGAGAGTGGGGAGAGACCCAGTACTTC.

With respect to this clone: One end of the junction varies from germline; a read error may be responsible. The chain links TRBV4-1 to TRBJ2-4; maybe TRBD1 (5 bases). The V gene's germline CDR1 is MGHRA and CDR2 YSYEKL. This CDR3 is 17 amino acids long. The CDR3 protein is CASSQEWSGPAKNSQYF. The CDR3 DNA follows: TGCGCCAGCAGCCAAGAATGGTCAGGGCCAGCCAAAAACAGTCAGTACTTC.

The chain is built from TRBV4-1 and TRBJ1-1, with D perhaps matching TRBD1 (6 bases). Trimming stripped 2 bases from V and 3 bases from J, with 10 bases between. This CDR3 region has 14 residues. The V gene's germline CDR1 is MGHRA and CDR2 YSYEKL. The CDR3 coding sequence is TGCGCCAGCAGCCAAAGGACAGATTACACTGAAGCTTTCTTT. It yields the protein CASSQRTDYTEAFF.

This chain connects TRBV6-1 to TRBJ2-2; 14 bases are a match to TRBD2. Germline CDR1 and CDR2: MNHNS and SASEGT. The CDR3 has 20 residues. Losses at the gene ends were 4 bases for V and 0 bases for J; bases not matched to a gene: 10. The CDR3 protein is CASSAIFLGLAGANTGELFF. DNA of the CDR3: TGTGCCAGCAGTGCAATTTTCCTGGGACTAGCGGGAGCGAACACCGGGGAGCTGTTTTTT.

The chain uses TRBV5-1 and TRBJ2-1; 9 bases are a match to TRBD2. The germline gives CDR1 SGHRS, CDR2 YFSETQ. V lost 5 bases and J lost 7; bases outside the gene matches: 10. The CDR3 consists of 15 residues. CDR3 amino acids: CASRKQAGGLNEQFF. CDR3 sequence (DNA): TGCGCCAGCAGGAAGCAAGCGGGAGGTCTGAATGAGCAGTTCTTC.

In DNA, the CDR3 is TGTGCCAGCTCACCCGGTAGTAGCTCTTACGAGCAGTACTTC. Encoded protein: CASSPGSSSYEQYF. The chain recombines TRBV18 with TRBJ2-7; D unclear. Trimming shortened V by 3 bases and J by 4 bases, and 13 bases separated the two germline ends. Germline V gene sequence: CDR1 KGHSH, CDR2 LQKENI. The CDR3 extends over 14 amino acids. The full variable domain, in which reference TRBV18 and TRBJ2-7 provide the parts outside the CDR3, is NAGVMQNPRHLVRRRGQEARLRCSPMKGHSHVYWYRQLPEEGLKFMVYLQKENIIDESGMPKERFSAEFPKEGPSILRIQQVVRGDSAAYFCASSPGSSSYEQYFGPGTRLTVT.

This clone was seen a handful of times. V gene TRBV30 combines with J gene TRBJ1-5; 8 bases align to TRBD1. The CDR3 totals 15 residues. The germline V gene has CDR1 GTSNPN and CDR2 SVGIG (reference sequence). J was trimmed by 1 base and V by 3 bases; bases with no gene match: 5. The chain's CDR3 is CAWSTGQASNQPQHF. The CDR3 coding sequence is TGTGCCTGGAGCACGGGACAGGCCAGCAATCAGCCCCAGCATTTT.

V and J are TRBV27 and TRBJ2-1, with 7 positions matching TRBD1. Germline V CDR1 and CDR2: MNHEY, SMNVEV (reference sequence). The CDR3 runs 14 residues. With V trimmed by 4 bases and J by 3 bases, 3 bases remained unmatched. CDR3: CASSSDRIYNEQFF. The CDR3 DNA follows: TGTGCCAGCAGTTCGGACAGGATCTACAATGAGCAGTTCTTC.

The rearrangement links TRBV7-9 to TRBJ2-7, with D tentatively TRBD1 (6 bases). Germline V gene sequence: CDR1 SEHNR, CDR2 FQNEAQ (reference sequence). The CDR3 is 16 residues long. With 5 bases removed from V and 0 bases from J, the gap between germline ends came to 17 bases. As DNA, the CDR3 is TGTGCCAGCAGCCCAACCGGGACATACAGCTCCTACGAGCAGTACTTC. Amino acids: CASSPTGTYSSYEQYF. The full variable domain, rest sourced from reference TRBV7-9 and TRBJ2-7, is DTGVSQNPRHKITKRGQNVTFRCDPISEHNRLYWYRQTLGQGPEFLTYFQNEAQLEKSRLLSDRFSAERPKGSFSTLEIQRTEQGDSAMYLCASSPTGTYSSYEQYFGPGTRLTVT.

This chain uses TRBV6-1 with TRBJ2-4, with TRBD2 identical over 7 bases. Germline V CDR1 and CDR2: MNHNS, SASEGT. V lost 2 bases to trimming and J lost 0 bases; unmatched junction nucleotides: 10. The CDR3 contains 18 residues. In nucleotides, the CDR3 is TGTGCCAGCAGTGAAATGGGCGGGAGCGGGCTAGCCAAAAACATTCAGTACTTC. Residues: CASSEMGGSGLAKNIQYF.

The gene calls are TRBV2 and TRBJ2-7; possibly TRBD1 for D (5 bases). V gave up 1 base and J gave up 1 base, with 8 bases separating them. Germline CDR1 and CDR2: SNHLY and FYNNEI. There are 14 residues in the CDR3. The CDR3 loop reads CASSEGGASYEQYF. Here the CDR3 DNA reads TGTGCCAGCAGTGAAGGTGGGGCTTCCTACGAGCAGTACTTC.

The chain joins TRBV28 to TRBJ2-3; possible D gene TRBD1, 6 bases. Between the trimmed V and J ends, which lost 3 bases and 6 bases, there was a span of 16 bases. Germline CDR1 reads MDHEN; CDR2 reads SYDVKM. The CDR3 is made up of 15 amino acids. The CDR3 loop reads CASSFRQGNRDTQYF. CDR3 nucleotides: TGTGCCAGCAGTTTCAGGCAGGGGAATCGCGATACGCAGTATTTT.

The chain combines TRBV6-1 with TRBJ2-7; 8 nucleotides align to TRBD1. J gave up 2 bases and V 4 bases, and 4 bases lay outside the gene matches. The CDR3 sequence is 14 residues long. The germline CDR1 and CDR2 sequences are MNHNS and SASEGT. The CDR3 loop is CASSGRTGTYEQYF. The CDR3 region has the DNA TGTGCCAGCAGTGGTCGGACAGGGACCTACGAGCAGTACTTC.

V usage is TRBV5-1 and J usage is TRBJ2-7; no clear D. Germline loops: CDR1 SGHRS, CDR2 YFSETQ. The CDR3 covers 14 residues. Trimming took off 0 bases at V and 2 bases at J, with 9 bases between the two ends. The chain's CDR3 is CASSLAPAAYEQYF. Here the CDR3 DNA reads TGCGCCAGCAGCTTGGCGCCGGCGGCCTACGAGCAGTACTTC.

This clone was detected a few times. The J gene is TRBJ2-7, the V gene TRBV6-5, with D perhaps TRBD2 (5 bases). In germline, CDR1 is MNHEY, CDR2 SVGAGI. Trimming pared 2 bases from V and 0 bases from J, leaving 8 bases between. The CDR3 loop spans 14 amino acids. This CDR3 is CASSYRTYSYEQYF. CDR3 coding DNA: TGTGCCAGCAGTTACAGGACTTACTCCTACGAGCAGTACTTC.

The chain recombines TRBV6-1 with TRBJ2-1; 8 positions match TRBD2. Germline CDR1 and CDR2: MNHNS and SASEGT. The CDR3 loop spans 13 amino acids. J lost 9 bases, V lost 7 bases, and 8 bases had no gene match. The CDR3 spells CASNQREWGEQFF. The CDR3 nucleotides are TGTGCCAGCAACCAGCGGGAGTGGGGTGAGCAGTTCTTC.